This record concerns one TCR beta chain sequence. There is no known antigen for this receptor. No quality values exist for individual bases; no much larger clone is one base distant. For sequencing of the TCRbeta CDR3 region, genomic DNA was extracted from the sorted cells. The immunoSEQ Assay was used to sequence the TCRbeta CDR3 regions. TCRdb obtained this table from immuneACCESS and retained in-frame rearrangements with V and J assigned. These tables miss some clones; where compared with another copy, unresolved V genes account for less than half of the shortfall, and the remainder is unexplained. Present in this sample are some 70,000 clones, around four fifths of which were seen just once. The ten largest clones take up almost 6% of the sample. According to the germline V gene, CDR1 reads SGHDN and CDR2 reads FVKESK. Counted from cysteine to phenylalanine, this CDR3 has 17 amino acids. CDR3 DNA is the only sequence kept; it has 51 bases, read in frame from the first base. Clipping removes 4 bases from V and 6 bases from J, with 12 as the unmatched junction base count.

This entry comes from a study of OX40 agonist ivuxolimab in advanced cancers. Regarding the complete study: Ivuxolimab was an agonistic, fully human IgG2 monoclonal antibody directed against OX40 (CD134), a costimulatory receptor. The monotherapy dose-escalation portion (N of about 57 patients) of the phase I ivuxolimab trial is reported in the paper. Intravenous ivuxolimab was administered to patients every 2 weeks at six dose levels: 0.01, 0.1, 0.3, 1.5, 3 and 10 mg/kg. The dose-escalation cohort was about 83% male with a mean age of 60 years, ranging from about 20 to 80. Partial responses occurred in three dose-escalation patients, of whom one had hepatocellular carcinoma and two had cutaneous melanoma. Patients were allowed to have had prior anti-PD-1, anti-PD-L1 or anti-CTLA-4 therapy, and approximately 41% of the dose-escalation patients had previously received checkpoint inhibitors. The point of sequencing TCRbeta in the periphery was to test whether ivuxolimab changed TCR sequence diversity and drove clonal T-cell expansion. Among the roughly 54 dose-escalation patients, around 20 had hepatocellular carcinoma, about 15 melanoma, 9 renal cell carcinoma and 9 head and neck cancer.

Results the study describes overall, beyond this receptor: The antigen specificity of the clonally expanded peripheral T cells was not determined. Low levels of normalized T-cell clonal expansion were also shown by some nonresponding patients. In partial responders in the 0.1-3.0 mg/kg groups, normalized peripheral clonal expansion was found to be among the lowest, especially among CD8+ T cells. At doses from 0.1 to 3.0 mg/kg, clonal expansion was seen in both CD4+ and CD8+ blood T cells between baseline and week 6. After ivuxolimab, CD8+ T cells had more expanded clones than CD4+ T cells on average.

Patients with autoimmune disease history or receiving systemic immunosuppression were excluded from the trial. Peripheral blood for TCR sequencing was collected from all dose cohorts at baseline, on cycle 4 day 1, and on cycle 7 day 1. Samples were obtained from an open-label, multicenter, first-in-human phase I dose-escalation trial of ivuxolimab. Adults with locally advanced or metastatic melanoma, renal cell, hepatocellular, or head and neck squamous cell carcinoma were enrolled in the trial. Before TCR sequencing, CD4+ T cells and CD8+ T cells were sorted from peripheral blood as separate populations.

This sequence originates from an adult with an advanced solid tumor such as melanoma, head and neck, liver or kidney cancer. The rearrangement joined TRBV14 to TRBJ2-1, and 10 junctional nucleotides match TRBD1. The sequencing here drew on CD4+ or CD8+ T cells sorted from blood, taken in a trial of the OX40 agonist ivuxolimab. This receptor has the CDR3 CASSPTTSRDRGNEQFF. At the DNA level, the sequence is TGTGCCAGCAGCCCAACGACCTCCCGGGACAGGGGCAATGAGCAGTTCTTC.